The clone carrying this TCR beta chain is a singleton in its sample. These data come from a study of blood T cell repertoires in COVID-19. TCRdb's table, derived via immunoSEQ multiplex PCR, lists solely in-frame clones and lacks some. The sample has around 170,000 clones, around 89% seen once. The CDR3 spans 14 residues. With 4 bases clipped from V and 7 bases from J, the junction kept 7 bases outside the gene matches. Germline V gene data show CDR1 as LGHDT and CDR2 as YNNKEL (reference sequence). This TCR derives from a woman in her 30s with acute or convalescent COVID-19. The rearrangement links TRBV3-1 (or the pseudogene TRBV3-2) to TRBJ1-2; the match to TRBD1 covers 9 bases. The sample taken for sequencing was peripheral blood. CDR3 protein: CASSLGTGTTGYTF. The CDR3 nucleotides are TGTGCCAGCAGCCTGGGGACAGGGACAACTGGCTACACCTTC.